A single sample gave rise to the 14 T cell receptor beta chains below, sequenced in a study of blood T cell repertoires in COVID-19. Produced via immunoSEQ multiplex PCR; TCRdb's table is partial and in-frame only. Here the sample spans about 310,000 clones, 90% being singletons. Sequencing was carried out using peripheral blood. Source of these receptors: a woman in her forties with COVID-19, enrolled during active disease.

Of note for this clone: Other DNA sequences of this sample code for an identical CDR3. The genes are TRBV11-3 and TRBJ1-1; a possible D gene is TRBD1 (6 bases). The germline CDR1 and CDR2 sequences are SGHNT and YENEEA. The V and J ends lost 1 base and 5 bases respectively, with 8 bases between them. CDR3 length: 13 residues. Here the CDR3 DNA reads TGTGCCAGCAGCTTAGTAGGGGGTACTGAAGCTTTCTTT. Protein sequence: CASSLVGGTEAFF. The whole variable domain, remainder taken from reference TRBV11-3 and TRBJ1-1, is EAGVVQSPRYKIIEKKQPVAFWCNPISGHNTLYWYLQNLGQGPELLIRYENEEAVDDSQLPKDRFSAERLKGVDSTLKIQPAELGDSAVYLCASSLVGGTEAFFGQGTRLTVV.

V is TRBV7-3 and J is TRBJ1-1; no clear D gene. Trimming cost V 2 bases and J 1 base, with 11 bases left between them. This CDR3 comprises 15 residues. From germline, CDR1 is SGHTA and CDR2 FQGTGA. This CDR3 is CASSLQAGPNTEAFF. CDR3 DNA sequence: TGTGCCAGCAGCTTACAGGCAGGTCCGAACACTGAAGCTTTCTTT.

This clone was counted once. The DNA of the CDR3 is TGTGCCAGCAGTCCCCGGTTAGATGGCTACACCTTC. Its translation is CASSPRLDGYTF. The chain employs TRBV28 and TRBJ1-2; D is uncertain. CDR1 and CDR2 from the germline V gene are MDHEN and SYDVKM. The CDR3 runs 12 residues. V was shortened by 5 bases and J by 6 bases, with 10 bases between the two germline ends.

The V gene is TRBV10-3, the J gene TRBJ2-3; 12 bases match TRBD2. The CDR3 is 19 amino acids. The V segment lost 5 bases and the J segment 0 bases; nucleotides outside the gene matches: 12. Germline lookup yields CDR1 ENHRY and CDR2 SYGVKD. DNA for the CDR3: TGTGCCATCAGTCCCGGGACTAGCGGGCCTGTGACTAGCACAGATACGCAGTATTTT. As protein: CAISPGTSGPVTSTDTQYF.

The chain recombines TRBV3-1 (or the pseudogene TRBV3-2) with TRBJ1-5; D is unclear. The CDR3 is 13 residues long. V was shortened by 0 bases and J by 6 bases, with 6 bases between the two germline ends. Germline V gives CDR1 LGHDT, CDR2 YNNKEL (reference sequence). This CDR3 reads CASSQESFQPQHF. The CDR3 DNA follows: TGTGCCAGCAGCCAAGAATCCTTTCAGCCCCAGCATTTT.

Here the CDR3 reads CASSLAGAGEQFF. In DNA, the CDR3 is TGTGCCAGCAGCTTGGCGGGAGCAGGGGAGCAGTTCTTC. The V gene is TRBV11-2, the J gene TRBJ2-1, with TRBD2 matching 7 bases. The germline V gene encodes CDR1 SGHAT and CDR2 FQNNGV. V dropped 3 bases and J dropped 10; count of bases not matched to a gene: 6. This CDR3 comprises 13 residues.

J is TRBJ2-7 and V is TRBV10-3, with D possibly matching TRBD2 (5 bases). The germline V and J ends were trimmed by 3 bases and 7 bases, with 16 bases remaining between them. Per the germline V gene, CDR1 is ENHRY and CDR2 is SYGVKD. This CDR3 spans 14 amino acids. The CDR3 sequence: CAISDTGITREQYF. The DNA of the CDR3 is TGTGCCATCAGTGATACCGGGATAACTAGAGAGCAGTACTTC.

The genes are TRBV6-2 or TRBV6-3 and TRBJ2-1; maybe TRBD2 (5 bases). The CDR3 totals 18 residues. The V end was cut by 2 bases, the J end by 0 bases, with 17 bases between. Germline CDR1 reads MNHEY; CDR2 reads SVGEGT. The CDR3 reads CASSYPLGKRSSYNEQFF. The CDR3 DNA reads TGTGCCAGCAGTTACCCGCTGGGGAAGCGGAGCTCCTACAATGAGCAGTTCTTC.

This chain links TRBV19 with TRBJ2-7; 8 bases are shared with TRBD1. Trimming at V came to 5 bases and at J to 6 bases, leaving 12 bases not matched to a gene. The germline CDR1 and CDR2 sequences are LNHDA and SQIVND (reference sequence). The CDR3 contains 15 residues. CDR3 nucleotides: TGTGCCAGTAGTTCGCCTGGACAGGGAAGTAGCGAGCAGTACTTC. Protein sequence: CASSSPGQGSSEQYF.

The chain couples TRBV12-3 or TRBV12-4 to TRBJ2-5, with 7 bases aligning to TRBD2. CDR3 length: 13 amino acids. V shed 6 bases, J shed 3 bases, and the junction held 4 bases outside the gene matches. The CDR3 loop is CASRTGGKETQYF. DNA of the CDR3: TGTGCCAGCAGGACGGGGGGAAAAGAGACCCAGTACTTC.

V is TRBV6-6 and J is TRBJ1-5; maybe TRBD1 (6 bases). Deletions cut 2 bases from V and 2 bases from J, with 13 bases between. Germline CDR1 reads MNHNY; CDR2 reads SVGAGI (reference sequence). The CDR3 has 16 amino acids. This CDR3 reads CASSYPTRTGNQPQHF. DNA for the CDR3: TGTGCCAGCAGTTACCCAACCCGGACAGGCAATCAGCCCCAGCATTTT.

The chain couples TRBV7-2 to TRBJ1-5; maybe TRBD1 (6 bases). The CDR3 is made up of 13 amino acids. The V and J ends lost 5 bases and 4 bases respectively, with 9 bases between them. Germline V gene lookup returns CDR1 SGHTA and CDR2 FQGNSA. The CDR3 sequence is CASSRDRNQPQHF. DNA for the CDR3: TGTGCCAGCAGCCGAGACAGGAATCAGCCCCAGCATTTT. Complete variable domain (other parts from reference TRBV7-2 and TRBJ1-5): GAGVSQSPSNKVTEKGKDVELRCDPISGHTALYWYRQSLGQGLEFLIYFQGNSAPDKSGLPSDRFSAERTGGSVSTLTIQRTQQEDSAVYLCASSRDRNQPQHFGDGTRLSIL.

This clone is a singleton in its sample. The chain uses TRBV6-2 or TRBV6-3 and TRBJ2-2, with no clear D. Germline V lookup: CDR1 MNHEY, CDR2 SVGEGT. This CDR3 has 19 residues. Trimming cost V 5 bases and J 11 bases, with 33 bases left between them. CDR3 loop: CASSTSGKLSFRTPAELFF. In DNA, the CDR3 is TGTGCCAGCAGTACCTCAGGAAAATTATCCTTTAGAACACCGGCCGAGCTGTTTTTT.

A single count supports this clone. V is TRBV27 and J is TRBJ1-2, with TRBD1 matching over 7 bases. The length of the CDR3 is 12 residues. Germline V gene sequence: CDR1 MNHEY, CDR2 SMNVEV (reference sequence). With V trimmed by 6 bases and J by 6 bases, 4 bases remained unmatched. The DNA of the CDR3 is TGTGCCAGCAGAGGAGGGGGCCATGGCTACACCTTC. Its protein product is CASRGGGHGYTF.